This T cell receptor (beta chain) appears in the sequencing data of a study of T cells in Graves' hyperthyroidism and ophthalmopathy. Study-wide results and limits: Most clonotypes that expanded in the thyroid above 0.001 also showed up in blood.

Graves' hyperthyroidism showing no ophthalmopathy progression within 18 months was considered stable. Exclusions: uncontrolled infection, other autoimmune disease, pregnancy, lactation. Each 10 ml fresh peripheral blood draw supplied the PBMCs. This CDR3 has 15 amino acids. Germline V CDR1 and CDR2: DFQATT, SNEGSKA (reference sequence). V lost 2 bases and J lost 6, with 19 bases in between. RNA transcripts yielded amplified TCR beta CDR3 regions. The HTBI primer set served for first-round RT-PCR of the TCR CDR3. From the multiplex PCR reads, TCRdb called clonotypes with MiXCR, one entry per CDR3 protein. The repertoire includes 350,000 or so distinct CDR3 sequences, around a sixth of them detected once, and roughly 49% sits in the top ten. Many counts were recorded for this clonotype. Its antigen is as yet unknown.

The receptor comes from a woman aged 45-65 years with Graves' hyperthyroidism. The chain uses TRBV20-1 and TRBJ1-1, with D possibly TRBD1 on 5 matching bases. Material for sequencing was blood. CDR3 in DNA: TGCAGTGCTAGATCGGGGGTACTCCGAGGGCCTGAAGCTTTCTTT. Translated, it gives CSARSGVLRGPEAFF.